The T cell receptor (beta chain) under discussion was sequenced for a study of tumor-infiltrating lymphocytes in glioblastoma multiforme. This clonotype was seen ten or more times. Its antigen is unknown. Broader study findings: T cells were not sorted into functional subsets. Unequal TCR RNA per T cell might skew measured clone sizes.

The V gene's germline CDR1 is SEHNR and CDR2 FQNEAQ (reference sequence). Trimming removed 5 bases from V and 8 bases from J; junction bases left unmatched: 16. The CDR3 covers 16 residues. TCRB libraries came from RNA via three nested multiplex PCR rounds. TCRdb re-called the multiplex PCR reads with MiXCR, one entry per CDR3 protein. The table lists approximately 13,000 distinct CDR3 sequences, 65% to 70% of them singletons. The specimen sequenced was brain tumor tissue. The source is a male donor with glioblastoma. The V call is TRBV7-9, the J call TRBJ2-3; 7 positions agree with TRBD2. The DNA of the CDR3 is TGTGCCAGCAGCCTCGAGTCTAGCGGTAGAACCTTTACGCAGTATTTT. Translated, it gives CASSLESSGRTFTQYF. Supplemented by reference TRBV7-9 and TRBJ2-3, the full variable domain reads DTGVSQNPRHKITKRGQNVTFRCDPISEHNRLYWYRQTLGQGPEFLTYFQNEAQLEKSRLLSDRFSAERPKGSFSTLEIQRTEQGDSAMYLCASSLESSGRTFTQYFGPGTRLTVL.